The 6 T cell receptor beta chains in this list originate from one sample, sequenced in a study of identical twins. TCRdb itself ran the 5' RACE reads through MiXCR, one entry per CDR3 protein. Seen here are approximately 230,000 distinct CDR3 sequences, 11% to 15% observed once, and the top ten hold around 9.5%. Sequenced material: memory (CD45RO+) T cells sorted from blood. All receptors derive from a woman aged 18-29 years in good health.

This clonotype has more than one count but fewer than ten. The V gene is TRBV9, the J gene TRBJ2-3; 11 positions match TRBD2. CDR1 SGDLS and CDR2 YYNGEE come from the germline V gene. With 0 bases clipped from V and 6 bases from J, the junction kept 6 bases outside the gene matches. The CDR3 spans 16 residues. CDR3 loop: CASSVGLAGGRDTQYF. As DNA, the CDR3 is TGTGCCAGCAGCGTAGGCCTAGCGGGAGGAAGGGATACGCAGTATTTT. Full variable domain (missing parts from reference TRBV9 and TRBJ2-3): DSGVTQTPKHLITATGQRVTLRCSPRSGDLSVYWYQQSLDQGLQFLIQYYNGEERAKGNILERFSAQQFPDLHSELNLSSLELGDSALYFCASSVGLAGGRDTQYFGPGTRLTVL.

The chain has TRBV27 and TRBJ2-1; 13 nucleotides agree with TRBD2. Trimming at V came to 11 bases and at J to 8 bases, leaving 6 bases not matched to a gene. This CDR3 is built from 13 residues. The germline V gene encodes CDR1 MNHEY and CDR2 SMNVEV (reference sequence). CDR3 protein: CARWTSGGDEQFF. CDR3 DNA: TGTGCCCGCTGGACTAGCGGGGGAGATGAGCAGTTCTTC.

At least ten counts were recorded for this clonotype. V usage is TRBV20-1 and J usage is TRBJ2-5, with 9 bases identical to TRBD2. The CDR3 length is 16 residues. Germline values: CDR1 DFQATT, CDR2 SNEGSKA (reference sequence). Trimming at V came to 2 bases and at J to 2 bases, leaving 9 bases not matched to a gene. The CDR3, as DNA: TGCAGTGCTAGACCCGGAGCGGGAGGATTTCAAGAGACCCAGTACTTC. Its protein is CSARPGAGGFQETQYF.

This clonotype was detected a few times. The rearrangement links TRBV5-5 to TRBJ2-1; 7 bases match TRBD2. This CDR3 spans 12 amino acids. The trim removed 2 bases at V and 10 bases at J, leaving 3 bases unmatched. Germline V gene data show CDR1 as SGHKS and CDR2 as YYEKEE (reference sequence). The CDR3 bases are TGTGCCAGCAGCTTTGGCGGGGGAGAGCAGTTCTTC. This translates into CASSFGGGEQFF.

This clonotype was seen repeatedly, ten times or more. The chain links TRBV5-5 to TRBJ2-5; perhaps TRBD2 as D (6 bases). The length of the CDR3 is 14 residues. The V end was cut by 1 base, the J end by 1 base, with 8 bases between. The germline CDR1 and CDR2 sequences are SGHKS and YYEKEE (reference sequence). The CDR3 reads CASSLNSGQETQYF. The CDR3 region has the DNA TGTGCCAGCAGCTTGAATAGCGGCCAAGAGACCCAGTACTTC.

The rearrangement links TRBV30 to TRBJ2-3; tentative D call: TRBD2 (5 bases). Germline V gives CDR1 GTSNPN, CDR2 SVGIG (reference sequence). The CDR3 runs to 14 residues. V lost 4 bases and J lost 3, with 14 bases in between. The CDR3 DNA is TGTGCCTGGACCACCGGGATTACTACAGATACGCAGTATTTT. It encodes CAWTTGITTDTQYF.